These 13 T cell receptor beta chains came from one sample sequenced in a study of regulatory T cells in long-lasting Graves disease. Through Arm-PCR of CDR3 regions and iRepertoire HTBI primers, TCR beta libraries were built. In TCRdb, the multiplex PCR reads were re-called with MiXCR into one record per CDR3 protein. The table lists 540,000 or so distinct CDR3 sequences, approximately 13% of them singletons. The time point: newly diagnosed GD, antithyroid drugs for less than 3 months. Isolated PBMC RNA provided the starting material for the TCR library. The same data also contributed to another study, on T cells in Graves' hyperthyroidism and ophthalmopathy.

Sequences were derived from peripheral blood mononuclear cells (PBMCs), sampled at new diagnosis, from a patient treated with antithyroid drugs. Receptors were obtained from a man younger than 45 with Graves disease.

This clonotype was counted at least ten times. The chain joins TRBV24-1 to TRBJ2-5; perhaps TRBD2 as D (5 bases). V gave up 7 bases and J gave up 5 bases, with 13 bases separating them. CDR3 length: 13 amino acids. In germline, CDR1 is KGHDR, CDR2 SFDVKD. The CDR3 loop is CATRDREGETQYF. CDR3 DNA: TGTGCCACCAGGGACCGGGAAGGGGAGACCCAGTACTTC.

This clonotype appeared many times. The chain couples TRBV2 to TRBJ2-1; D gene uncertain. V was cut by 7 bases and J by 6 bases, with 22 bases left in between. Germline CDR1 is SNHLY and CDR2 is FYNNEI. There are 16 residues in the CDR3. The CDR3 region has the DNA TGTGCCAGCATGCTGACGCCGCTTTGGAATGGCAATGAGCAGTTCTTC. Encoded protein: CASMLTPLWNGNEQFF.

Comments on this clonotype: A much bigger clone sits one base away, suggesting this may be a read error. The CDR3 end shows no conserved phenylalanine or tryptophan, and so a read error is likely. The genes are TRBV12-3 or TRBV12-4 and TRBJ2-1; 9 nucleotides align to TRBD2. This CDR3 spans 15 amino acids. Unmatched junction bases numbered 1, after V lost 0 bases and J lost 4 bases. For the CDR3, the DNA is TGTGCCAGCAGTTTAGCGACTAGCGGTTACAATGAGCAGTTCCTC. This codes for CASSLATSGYNEQFL.

The rearrangement uses TRBV25-1 and TRBJ1-1, with D hard to call. Germline CDR1 and CDR2: MGHDK and SYGVNS. This CDR3 region has 15 residues. V was clipped by 5 bases and J by 1 base, with 14 bases between them. CDR3 region: CASSPRVTPNTEAFF. As DNA, the CDR3 is TGTGCCAGCAGTCCCCGCGTGACTCCGAACACTGAAGCTTTCTTT.

In this sample, this clonotype turned up many times. The gene calls are TRBV7-2 and TRBJ2-3; 8 bases agree with TRBD2. The CDR3 loop spans 15 amino acids. After removal of 1 base from V and 5 bases from J, the junction contained 5 bases not matched to a gene. CDR1 is SGHTA and CDR2 is FQGNSA in the germline V gene. The CDR3, as DNA: TGTGCCAGCAGCTTAGAATTAGCGGGGTTAGATACGCAGTATTTT. It translates to CASSLELAGLDTQYF.

Only a few counts were recorded for this clonotype. This chain links TRBV5-6 with TRBJ2-5; weak D call: TRBD1 (5 bases). The CDR3 runs to 15 residues. Germline V gene sequence: CDR1 SGHDT, CDR2 YYEEEE. The V gene lost 0 bases and the J gene lost 6 bases, with 15 bases spanning the gap. DNA of the CDR3: TGTGCCAGCAGCTTGGTACAGGTCGATCGAAAGACCCAGTACTTC. Translated: CASSLVQVDRKTQYF.

This clonotype occurred many times. The chain employs TRBV29-1 and TRBJ1-5, with TRBD1 matching over 8 bases. The germline CDR1 and CDR2 sequences are SQVTM and ANQGSEA. The CDR3 covers 13 residues. V shed 0 bases and J 7 bases; nucleotides not matched to a gene: 2. The CDR3 DNA reads TGCAGCGTTGAAGAAACAGGGGGACAGCCCCAGCATTTT. Amino acids: CSVEETGGQPQHF.

The table lists this clonotype with a few counts. The V and J genes are TRBV9 and TRBJ1-6, with 7 bases that match TRBD1. Germline CDR1 and CDR2: SGDLS and YYNGEE. CDR3 length: 17 amino acids. V was pared by 0 bases and J by 10 bases, with 13 bases of the junction left unmatched. CDR3 sequence (DNA): TGTGCCAGCAGCGTAGAAATAGCTGGGACAGCCCTGTCACCCCTCCACTTT. It specifies CASSVEIAGTALSPLHF.

This rearrangement joins TRBV5-1 to TRBJ2-2; 9 positions match TRBD1. The CDR3 is 13 residues long. The ends lost 9 bases at V and 6 bases at J; junction bases unmatched: 6. CDR1 and CDR2 (germline): SGHRS, YFSETQ. As DNA, the CDR3 is TGCGCCACCCGGACAGGGGAGTCCGGGGAGCTGTTTTTT. Translating it yields CATRTGESGELFF.

At least ten counts were recorded for this clonotype. This chain uses TRBV6-1 with TRBJ2-7, with TRBD2 matching 8 bases. CDR3 length equals 14 residues. Germline V lookup: CDR1 MNHNS, CDR2 SASEGT. J lost 6 bases, V lost 5 bases, and 9 bases had no gene match. The CDR3 region is CASSPAGVSPEQYF. The CDR3 DNA follows: TGTGCCAGCAGTCCAGCGGGAGTTTCCCCCGAGCAGTACTTC.

This chain uses TRBV5-6 with TRBJ2-5; 7 bases are a match to TRBD1. The CDR3 totals 13 residues. Germline CDR1 reads SGHDT; CDR2 reads YYEEEE. The ends lost 1 base at V and 5 bases at J; junction bases unmatched: 2. CDR3 DNA: TGTGCCAGCAGCTTGTTACAGGGGGAGACCCAGTACTTC. Its protein is CASSLLQGETQYF.

There are many counts of this clonotype. V and J are TRBV30 and TRBJ1-1; no firm D call. This CDR3 is 14 amino acids long. V lost 4 bases to trimming and J lost 0 bases, with 12 bases between them. Germline-derived CDR1 and CDR2 are GTSNPN and SVGIG (reference sequence). Here the CDR3 reads CAWTGRRLNTEAFF. The CDR3 DNA follows: TGTGCCTGGACCGGTCGACGGTTGAACACTGAAGCTTTCTTT.

This chain uses TRBV4-1 with TRBJ2-1; TRBD2 matches 7 bases. Germline CDR1 is MGHRA and CDR2 is YSYEKL. J was trimmed by 2 bases and V by 4 bases; bases with no gene match: 14. This CDR3 has 18 residues. CDR3: CASSPRISGMMTYNEQFF. Here the CDR3 DNA reads TGCGCCAGCAGCCCGAGGATAAGCGGGATGATGACCTACAATGAGCAGTTCTTC.